Below, one T cell receptor (beta chain) is given with its context. In its sample, this clonotype was seen many times. The antigen it recognizes is unknown. No base quality values were provided; no much bigger clone lies one nucleotide off. The time point label, as the study defines it: newly diagnosed GD, antithyroid drugs for less than 3 months. RNA was extracted from PBMCs in TRIzol for both TCR sequencing and RNA sequencing. The diagnosis of Graves' disease followed American Thyroid Association guidelines. The patients came from an endocrinology department in Xi'an, China. Each patient gave approximately 9 milliliters of peripheral blood, collected in an EDTA anticoagulant tube. Ficoll Paque Plus density gradient separation was used to isolate PBMCs, and no further T cell sorting was done. An Agilent 2100 Bioanalyzer and agarose gel were used to check RNA quality, while a NanoDrop 2000 measured RNA concentration.

Receptor libraries were prepared by multiplex PCR. The sequencer was an Illumina HiSeq 4000. iRepertoire HTBI primers and Arm-PCR amplification of CDR3 regions were used to construct TCR beta libraries. Before sequencing, the PCR products went through gel purification. Per the source publication's procedure: Gene usage analysis of CDR3 amino acid clonotypes used the approximately 62 TRBV and more than 13 TRBJ segments found across samples. Filtered high-quality paired reads were merged into contigs using COPE and FqMerger. Contigs were aligned with BLAST to IMGT TRBV, TRBD and TRBJ reference genes, and CDR3 was defined per IMGT. Any clonotype with a frequency above 0.1% was classified as a highly expanded clone. Shannon entropy was used to measure repertoire diversity, and the Gini coefficient was used to measure V-J evenness. Clonotypes shared by more than one individual were considered public. TCRdb passed the public sequencing reads through fastp at Q25 and MiXCR, retaining productive beta sequences. Each CDR3 protein gets just one entry, which takes the most common genes and DNA from the rows behind it. These V and J calls derive from TCRdb rather than the authors' analysis. The sample includes just over 600,000 distinct CDR3 sequences, with roughly 15% observed a single time. 18% of the sample lies in the top ten.

The sample belongs to a study of regulatory T cells in long-lasting Graves disease (dated by TCRdb to the early 2020s). Context from the whole study: Newly diagnosed Graves' disease patients had taken antithyroid drugs for less than 3 months. A total of some 35 samples underwent TCR sequencing: some 13 from persistent and 20 from newly diagnosed Graves' disease patients. Patients with persistent Graves' disease were compared with patients with newly diagnosed Graves' disease using TCR sequencing and RNA sequencing of peripheral blood. The study was conducted in China and was registered as a clinical trial.

What the work shows at the level of the full study, not this receptor alone: Compared with newly diagnosed patients, persistent Graves' disease patients had lower TCR Shannon entropy and fewer highly expanded clones, which suggests clonal expansion. More public clonotypes were shared among persistent patients (roughly 2,700) than among newly diagnosed patients (approximately 1,000). Peripheral blood alone was examined, since thyroid tissue, which constituted the primary lesion, could not be accessed. Only the TCR beta chain was sequenced and analyzed. The authors acknowledged the small sample size as a limitation that may reduce accuracy.

This sample was also put to use in a study of T cells in Graves' hyperthyroidism and ophthalmopathy. As the second publication notes: Stable Graves' hyperthyroidism was defined as the absence of progression to ophthalmopathy over 18 months of follow-up. The hyperthyroidism patients were between 18 and 65 years old and newly diagnosed, with a disease duration of less than 2 months. The study excluded patients with uncontrolled infections, other autoimmune diseases, pregnancy or lactation. Diagnoses were established on the basis of clinical symptoms, serum thyroxine and TRAb, thyroid ultrasound, and orbital computed tomography. The first round of RT-PCR for the TCR CDR3 was performed with the HTBI primer set and the Qiagen OneStep RT-PCR kit. Blood samples also contained most of the expanded thyroid clonotypes (frequency above 0.001), which suggests that blood repertoires may reflect thyroid immune responses. In cross-validation, a model built on a 13 V-J signature told ophthalmopathy apart from stable hyperthyroidism with approximately 90% sensitivity and roughly 82% specificity, and in testing the same model reached 80%/75%. In validation, the model predicted progression to ophthalmopathy a median of roughly six months before onset, with over 60% sensitivity and about 75% specificity. TCR V-J signatures able to tell the groups apart were searched for in a discovery cohort of 100 patients, of whom 43 had Graves' ophthalmopathy and 55 to 65 had stable Graves' hyperthyroidism. Whether ophthalmopathy could be predicted prospectively was tested in an independent validation cohort made up of roughly 19 hyperthyroidism patients plus 17 patients who later progressed to ophthalmopathy. The 100 discovery patients were divided at random into training and test sets in a 7:3 ratio. Thyroid tissue and blood T-cell repertoires from several Graves' hyperthyroidism patients were also compared in the study. After blood sampling, hyperthyroidism patients were treated with methimazole at a starting dose of 30 mg daily, and ophthalmopathy patients were treated with high-dose intravenous methylprednisolone. The libraries were constructed in a second round of multiplex PCR and then size-selected and purified. The libraries were sequenced on an Illumina HiSeq2000 using paired-end 100 bp reads. SOAPnuke was used to process the raw data, with reads discarded if the reads contained adapters or uncalled bases, had a mean Phred below 15, or lacked an exact constant-primer or identifier match. COPE v1.2.5 was used to merge high-quality paired reads, and clonotypes were defined as unique nucleotide sequences. Clonotypes were aligned to IMGT TRBV, TRBD and TRBJ reference segments using MiTCR v1.1. Only V-J combinations with frequency above 0.0001, covering 99.2% of repertoires, were analysed. A TCS score was defined as the ratio between F50 (clonal expansion) and ExV (chaos), using BLOSUM62-based TCRdist between CDR3 peptides within each V-J. Welch's t-statistics and random forest reduced around 510 V-J features to roughly 13, which were used in a naive Bayes classifier (R e1071). No statistical method was used to set the sample size in advance, and investigators knew the group allocation. TCR Vbeta CDR3 sequencing of some 140 peripheral blood samples (43 ophthalmopathy, 75 hyperthyroidism and some 17 progressor patients) is reported in the paper.

This specimen was peripheral blood mononuclear cells (PBMCs), taken at new diagnosis, from a patient treated with antithyroid drugs. This clonotype was obtained from a woman aged 30 to 39 with Graves disease. Donor details come from another sample of the same person, matched by shared clones.

The nucleotide sequence reads as follows: TGTGCCACCTCCCAGGGTGGACTAGCGGGGCCCCAAGAGACCCAGTACTTC. Its translation is CATSQGGLAGPQETQYF. This chain is built from TRBV10-3 and TRBJ2-5, with 12 central nucleotides matching TRBD2. Trimming takes 10 bases off V and 1 base off J; junction bases not matched to a gene: 13. Measured from the cysteine to the phenylalanine, the CDR3 is 17 residues long. The entry retains the CDR3 DNA only, 51 bases that are in frame from base 1. The germline V gene encodes CDR1 ENHRY and CDR2 SYGVKD.